The 9 T cell receptor beta chains reported below all come from one sample, sequenced in a study of T cell responses to AZD1222 COVID-19 vaccine. Profiling relied on immunoSEQ multiplex PCR, and the TCRdb table lists in-frame clones only, not all of them. The table records about 120,000 clones, roughly nine tenths of them present only once. Here the sequenced sample was peripheral blood, taken 28 days after the second AZD1222 dose. The receptors originated from an adult who received the AZD1222 COVID-19 vaccine.

This chain connects TRBV7-2 to TRBJ2-7; D assignment may be TRBD1 or TRBD2 (6 bases each). The CDR3 length is 15 residues. V lost 1 base to trimming and J lost 2 bases, with 12 bases between them. Germline V gives CDR1 SGHTA, CDR2 FQGNSA. The chain's CDR3 is CASSLEGGRTYEQYF. In nucleotides, the CDR3 is TGTGCCAGCAGCTTAGAGGGGGGAAGGACCTACGAGCAGTACTTC.

About this clone itself: The germline gene is not matched at one end of the junction; a read error may be the cause. V is TRBV2 and J is TRBJ2-7, with 13 bases identical to TRBD2. Germline V gene data show CDR1 as SNHLY and CDR2 as FYNNEI. This CDR3 region has 17 residues. CDR3 sequence reads: CASTESQLAGGLNEQYF. For the CDR3, the DNA is TGTGCCAGCACTGAATCCCAACTAGCGGGGGGGCTCAACGAGCAGTACTTC. Complete variable domain (other parts from reference TRBV2 and TRBJ2-7): EPEVTQTPSHQVTQMGQEVILRCVPISNHLYFYWYRQILGQKVEFLVSFYNNEISEKSEIFDDQFSVERPDGSNFTLKIRSTKLEDSAMYFCASTESQLAGGLNEQYFGPGTRLTVT.

The V call is TRBV19, the J call TRBJ2-7; 9 bases are shared with TRBD1. CDR1 and CDR2 (germline): LNHDA, SQIVND (reference sequence). This CDR3 contains 14 residues. V lost 6 bases, J lost 3 bases, and 6 bases stayed unmatched. CDR3 coding DNA: TGTGCCAGTAGCCGGACAGGGGTAATCTACGAGCAGTACTTC. As protein: CASSRTGVIYEQYF. The whole variable domain, remainder taken from reference TRBV19 and TRBJ2-7, is DGGITQSPKYLFRKEGQNVTLSCEQNLNHDAMYWYRQDPGQGLRLIYYSQIVNDFQKGDIAEGYSVSREKKESFPLTVTSAQKNPTAFYLCASSRTGVIYEQYFGPGTRLTVT.

This clone was seen only a few times. The V and J genes are TRBV28 and TRBJ1-2, with D unclear. CDR3 length: 13 amino acids. Trimming took off 6 bases at V and 4 bases at J, with 12 bases between the two ends. The germline CDR1 and CDR2 sequences are MDHEN and SYDVKM. CDR3 amino acids: CASRGPGSYGYTF. The CDR3 region has the DNA TGTGCCAGCAGAGGACCGGGATCCTATGGCTACACCTTC.

The chain joins TRBV29-1 to TRBJ2-5; maybe TRBD2 (6 bases). Germline V lookup: CDR1 SQVTM, CDR2 ANQGSEA. This CDR3 has 15 residues. V shed 0 bases and J shed 8 bases, with 19 bases lying between them. CDR3: CSVEDPDSGGLTQYF. The CDR3 DNA is TGCAGCGTTGAAGATCCGGATAGCGGAGGTTTAACCCAGTACTTC.

The table lists this clone with a few counts. This chain connects TRBV5-1 to TRBJ2-2, with 7 nucleotides matching TRBD1. This CDR3 comprises 15 residues. The germline V gene has CDR1 SGHRS and CDR2 YFSETQ. With 0 bases clipped from V and 6 bases from J, the junction kept 5 bases outside the gene matches. CDR3 sequence reads: CASSLGQGVAGELFF. CDR3 DNA: TGCGCCAGCAGCTTGGGGCAGGGGGTCGCCGGGGAGCTGTTTTTT.

The chain recombines TRBV5-1 with TRBJ2-3; 14 bases match TRBD2. Germline-derived CDR1 and CDR2 are SGHRS and YFSETQ. CDR3 length: 17 amino acids. J gave up 1 base and V 4 bases, and 5 bases lay outside the gene matches. CDR3 loop: CASSPWTSGGRTDTQYF. The CDR3 region has the DNA TGCGCCAGCAGCCCCTGGACTAGCGGGGGGCGCACAGATACGCAGTATTTT.

This rearrangement joins TRBV7-9 to TRBJ1-4; D is uncertain. Trimming pared 1 base from V and 2 bases from J, leaving 8 bases between. The CDR3 sequence is 15 residues long. Per germline, CDR1 SEHNR and CDR2 FQNEAQ (reference sequence). CDR3 DNA sequence: TGTGCCAGCAGCTTAGTGGTGGGGACTAATGAAAAACTGTTTTTT. As protein: CASSLVVGTNEKLFF.

This clone was seen a single time. The rearrangement joins TRBV11-2 to TRBJ1-1; D is unresolved. In germline, CDR1 is SGHAT, CDR2 FQNNGV. The CDR3 sequence is 13 residues long. The ends were cut back, 0 bases at V and 6 bases at J, with 8 bases in the middle. The DNA for the CDR3 is TGTGCCAGCAGCTTAGATCAGATCTCTGAAGCTTTCTTT. Protein product: CASSLDQISEAFF.